These 20 T cell receptor beta chains were sequenced from one sample in a study of blood T cells in healthy people across ages. Next came a second PCR, run for roughly 6 to 11 cycles, which used a sample-barcoded 5' primer along with a J-beta primer mix. TCRdb fed the 5' RACE reads into MiXCR, producing one record per CDR3 protein. Found here are approximately 900,000 distinct CDR3 sequences, 25% to 30% of them singletons; the top ten hold about 10%. These data were also reused for a study on T cells of mothers and their children.

Sequencing input: blood. Every receptor here comes from a woman aged 40 to 50 in good health.

This clonotype has at least ten counts. This chain uses TRBV6-5 with TRBJ2-7, with a possible D match to TRBD2 (6 bases). The CDR3 sequence is 16 residues long. CDR1 and CDR2 from the germline V gene are MNHEY and SVGAGI. The ends were cut back, 0 bases at V and 2 bases at J, with 14 bases in the middle. CDR3 amino acids: CASSYSLRGFTYEQYF. The CDR3 DNA follows: TGTGCCAGCAGTTACTCATTGCGGGGTTTCACCTACGAGCAGTACTTC.

This chain's CDR3 is CSAISDRVEGYTF. In DNA form, the CDR3 reads TGCAGTGCTATTTCGGACAGGGTCGAGGGCTACACCTTC. The rearrangement links TRBV20-1 to TRBJ1-2; 8 bases map to TRBD1. The germline gives CDR1 DFQATT, CDR2 SNEGSKA (reference sequence). This CDR3 is built from 13 residues. The junction had 9 bases not matched to a gene; V was cut back by 4 bases and J by 8 bases.

Note on this clonotype: Possible read error: a much larger clone is one base away. V gene TRBV5-1 combines with J gene TRBJ2-1; 7 bases fit TRBD1. CDR1 is SGHRS, CDR2 YFSETQ, per germline. The CDR3 runs 15 residues. After removal of 6 bases from V and 3 bases from J, the junction contained 9 bases not matched to a gene. CDR3 coding DNA: TGCGCCAGCAACTACTCCGGGACAGACTACAATGAGCAGTTCTTC. Its protein is CASNYSGTDYNEQFF.

This clonotype has at least ten counts. The CDR3 protein is CASSQGLAGDYEQYF. Here the CDR3 DNA reads TGCGCCAGCAGCCAGGGACTAGCGGGGGACTACGAGCAGTACTTC. This chain joins TRBV4-3 and TRBJ2-7; 14 positions agree with TRBD2. The ends lost 3 bases at V and 3 bases at J; junction bases unmatched: 1. CDR1 is LGHNA and CDR2 is YSLEER in the germline V gene. The CDR3 contains 15 residues.

In its sample, this clonotype was seen a few times. V and J are TRBV7-2 and TRBJ2-1; TRBD2 aligns across 8 bases. Trimming cost V 5 bases and J 6 bases; bases outside gene matches: 6. Per the germline V gene, CDR1 is SGHTA and CDR2 is FQGNSA. CDR3 length: 14 amino acids. DNA of the CDR3: TGTGCCAGCAGCCGGGGGGGGATGGCCAATGAGCAGTTCTTC. Encoded protein: CASSRGGMANEQFF.

Only a few counts were recorded for this clonotype. This chain uses TRBV9 with TRBJ2-1; D gene ambiguous. CDR1 and CDR2 from the germline V gene are SGDLS and YYNGEE. CDR3 size: 12 residues. V was trimmed by 0 bases and J by 6 bases, leaving 4 bases between them. The CDR3 region has the DNA TGTGCCAGCAGCGTAGCGGGCAATGAGCAGTTCTTC. This gives the protein CASSVAGNEQFF.

This chain connects TRBV4-3 to TRBJ1-3; D remains unclear. CDR3 length: 14 amino acids. Trimming shortened V by 0 bases and J by 4 bases, and 7 bases separated the two germline ends. Per germline, CDR1 LGHNA and CDR2 YSLEER. The CDR3 loop is CASSQDHRGNTIYF. The CDR3 region has the DNA TGCGCCAGCAGCCAAGATCATCGCGGAAACACCATATATTTT.

This clonotype was counted ten times or more. This rearrangement joins TRBV12-3 or TRBV12-4 to TRBJ2-7; tentative D call: TRBD1 (5 bases). This CDR3 has 12 residues. Trimming removed 6 bases at V and 3 bases at J, with 9 bases between. The CDR3 nucleotides are TGTGCCAGCAGATCCGACAGCTACGAGCAGTACTTC. Protein product: CASRSDSYEQYF.

This clonotype was seen more than once but under ten times. This chain connects TRBV7-2 to TRBJ2-5; D might be TRBD1 (5 bases). Germline CDR1 reads SGHTA; CDR2 reads FQGNSA. V was pared by 1 base and J by 2 bases, with 14 bases between. The CDR3 totals 16 residues. The CDR3 loop reads CASSLGLDTNQETQYF. DNA of the CDR3: TGTGCCAGCAGCTTAGGCCTGGACACTAATCAAGAGACCCAGTACTTC.

The chain uses TRBV4-3 and TRBJ1-1, with TRBD1 matching over 7 bases. Germline trimming cut 6 bases from V and 0 bases from J; bases unmatched to any gene: 10. The germline CDR1 and CDR2 sequences are LGHNA and YSLEER. The CDR3 spans 16 residues. Here the CDR3 reads CASRPGDRMLNTEAFF. The CDR3 DNA follows: TGCGCCAGCAGACCAGGGGACAGAATGCTGAACACTGAAGCTTTCTTT.

This clonotype has a count of ten or more. The chain links TRBV10-3 to TRBJ1-2; 10 nucleotides line up with TRBD1. CDR1 and CDR2 (germline): ENHRY, SYGVKD. This CDR3 is 16 amino acids long. Unmatched junction bases numbered 7, after V lost 6 bases and J lost 0 bases. The CDR3 reads CAISPGQGLTNYGYTF. The CDR3 coding sequence is TGTGCCATCAGCCCGGGACAGGGGTTAACTAACTATGGCTACACCTTC.

This clonotype was recorded at least ten times. V and J are TRBV24-1 and TRBJ2-3; D unresolved. CDR1 KGHDR and CDR2 SFDVKD come from the germline V gene. This CDR3 is 15 amino acids long. V lost 8 bases to trimming and J lost 2 bases, with 16 bases between them. CDR3 DNA sequence: TGTGCCACCATGGGGTCCACCCTCCCCACAGATACGCAGTATTTT. It encodes CATMGSTLPTDTQYF.

Here the CDR3 reads CASSPSGRRDTEAFF. The CDR3 region has the DNA TGTGCCAGCAGTCCCTCGGGTAGGAGGGACACTGAAGCTTTCTTT. V usage is TRBV7-9 and J usage is TRBJ1-1; D unresolved. The CDR3 covers 15 residues. Germline CDR1 and CDR2: SEHNR and FQNEAQ (reference sequence). Trimming took off 6 bases at V and 3 bases at J, with 17 bases between the two ends.

This clonotype was detected once. The chain links TRBV7-2 to TRBJ2-1; 8 nucleotides line up with TRBD1. Trimming cost V 5 bases and J 4 bases; bases outside gene matches: 10. This CDR3 region has 16 residues. Germline V lookup: CDR1 SGHTA, CDR2 FQGNSA. The CDR3 protein is CASSHPSRQGYNEQFF. The CDR3 nucleotides are TGTGCCAGCAGCCACCCCAGCCGACAGGGGTACAATGAGCAGTTCTTC.

This clonotype was seen a handful of times. This sequence joins TRBV7-9 and TRBJ2-5, with D perhaps matching TRBD1 (6 bases). This CDR3 has 14 residues. Between the trimmed V and J ends, which lost 10 bases and 4 bases, there was a span of 19 bases. From germline, CDR1 is SEHNR and CDR2 FQNEAQ (reference sequence). CDR3 sequence reads: CAIPTTGSAETQYF. The CDR3 DNA sequence: TGTGCCATCCCAACTACAGGGTCCGCAGAGACCCAGTACTTC.

Remarks on this clonotype: This may be a read error: a much more frequent sequence differs by one nucleotide. The chain employs TRBV4-2 and TRBJ2-3; 7 nucleotides agree with TRBD1. Germline loops: CDR1 LGHNA, CDR2 YNFKEQ. The length of the CDR3 is 13 residues. The CDR3 bases are TGTACCAGCAGCGCCGACAGGGCAGATACGCAGTATTTT. Translation gives CTSSADRADTQYF.

This CDR3 is CASSPQGGNPRTDTQYF. The CDR3 region has the DNA TGCGCCAGCAGCCCCCAGGGCGGCAACCCGCGCACAGATACGCAGTATTTT. The V gene is TRBV5-1, the J gene TRBJ2-3; perhaps TRBD1 as D (5 bases). Trimming cost V 4 bases and J 1 base, with 19 bases left between them. In germline, CDR1 is SGHRS, CDR2 YFSETQ. The CDR3 sequence is 17 residues long. Complete variable domain (other parts from reference TRBV5-1 and TRBJ2-3): KAGVTQTPRYLIKTRGQQVTLSCSPISGHRSVSWYQQTPGQGLQFLFEYFSETQRNKGNFPGRFSGRQFSNSRSEMNVSTLELGDSALYLCASSPQGGNPRTDTQYFGPGTRLTVL.

The J gene is TRBJ2-1, the V gene TRBV12-3 or TRBV12-4, with TRBD2 matching 8 bases. This CDR3 region has 15 residues. V shed 3 bases and J 8 bases; nucleotides not matched to a gene: 9. CDR3 bases: TGTGCCAGCAGTTTTGCCGGGGGGGTTAGCTATGAGCAGTTCTTC. Amino acid sequence: CASSFAGGVSYEQFF.

The chain is built from TRBV3-1 and TRBJ2-7; 7 positions agree with TRBD2. V was pared by 1 base and J by 0 bases, with 6 bases of the junction left unmatched. This CDR3 contains 16 residues. Germline CDR1 and CDR2: LGHDT and YNNKEL (reference sequence). CDR3 residues: CASSQGSAGSSYEQYF. CDR3 coding DNA: TGTGCCAGCAGCCAAGGATCAGCGGGAAGCTCCTACGAGCAGTACTTC.

This clonotype was seen ten or more times. The V call is TRBV25-1, the J call TRBJ1-2, with D possibly being TRBD1 (5 bases). V lost 3 bases and J lost 3, with 8 bases in between. In germline, CDR1 is MGHDK, CDR2 SYGVNS. The CDR3 contains 13 residues. Written as DNA, the CDR3 is TGTGCCAGCAGTGAGGGGGGGTACTATGGCTACACCTTC. Translating gives CASSEGGYYGYTF.